This T cell receptor (beta chain) was found in a study of blood T cell repertoires in COVID-19. About the study: Samples taken during acute and convalescent COVID-19 were collected in the United States, Italy and Spain. PBMCs, B-cell-depleted T cells, or T cells provided the cDNA or gDNA that made up the material.

This CDR3 has 11 residues. V lost 7 bases, J lost 4 bases, and 8 bases lay in between. Germline CDR1 SQVTM, CDR2 ANQGSEA. Authors' methods: Nucleated cell counts were estimated from reference gene primer amplification. Here immunoSEQ multiplex PCR was the method, and the copy in TCRdb shows in-frame clones only, minus some. Clone size and the V and J calls come from that table; the DNA yielded D and trimming. The table shows tens of thousands of clones, with 85% to 90% occurring only once. Sequenced input: peripheral blood. The chain recombines TRBV29-1 with TRBJ2-1; possibly TRBD1 for D (5 bases). The TCR comes from a woman between 70 and 85 years old with acute or convalescent COVID-19. CDR3 protein: CSGDSYNEQFF. The CDR3, as DNA: TGCAGCGGAGACAGTTACAATGAGCAGTTCTTC.